The clone carrying this T cell receptor (beta chain) was counted ten times or more. Time point described: sample taken at primary tumor resection. Samples were obtained from approximately 72 donors, all untreated early-stage non-small cell lung cancer patients. No cell sorting; template was whole RNA from tumor, lung tissue or PBMC. These data belong to a study of spatial heterogeneity in lung cancer. At the level of the study: Alpha-chain sequences were consistently detected less often than beta-chain sequences.

Trimming left V 5 bases short and J 2 bases short, with 22 bases between. Germline V gene sequence: CDR1 SGHVS, CDR2 FNYEAQ. The CDR3 length is 17 residues. MiXCR, applied by TCRdb to the 5' RACE reads, yields one record per CDR3 protein. The profile shows about 45,000 distinct CDR3 sequences, about an eighth of them singletons. The clonotype comes from a male donor with early-stage non-small cell lung cancer. The starting material was PBMCs, obtained at surgery. V and J are TRBV7-6 and TRBJ2-7; the D gene could be TRBD1 or TRBD2 (5 bases each). The CDR3, as DNA: TGTGCCAGCAGCCCATCTTCCCTCATCGGGGACCCCTACGAGCAGTACTTC. This codes for CASSPSSLIGDPYEQYF.